This entry describes one TCR beta chain. Its antigen is still unknown. Only Caucasian adults living in Nashville, Tennessee served as donors. Some 92 million PBMCs per unsorted sample were used for genomic DNA. Authors' processing steps: Filtering differed for immunoSEQ, which gave only junction sequences without quality scores. Assay: immunoSEQ multiplex PCR; the TCRdb copy retains only in-frame clones and omits some. V, J and clone size reflect that table, while D and trimming were determined from the DNA. The sample lists under 600,000 clones; over 75% were seen once. CDR3 length equals 14 residues. The V gene end was trimmed by 0 bases and the J gene end by 11 bases; junction bases not matched to a gene: 11. In germline, CDR1 is SGHRS, CDR2 YFSETQ. This sample is drawn from a study of shared clonotypes between healthy human individuals. Study conclusions and caveats: Sampling included only blood; tissue repertoires likely differ.

V is TRBV5-1 and J is TRBJ2-7, with 7 bases fitting TRBD1. The TCR was taken from a woman between 40 and 55 years old in good health. Some clones in this sample may be carry-over from other donors' samples. Material for sequencing was PBMCs. CDR3 nucleotides: TGCGCCAGCAGCTTGGCCATACAGGGGAATGAGAAGTACTTC. It encodes CASSLAIQGNEKYF.